The 7 T cell receptor beta chains below come from one sample, sequenced in a study of T-cell memory formation after mild COVID-19 (dated by TCRdb to the early 2020s). Library creation used 5' RACE. These reads were obtained on an Illumina NovaSeq 6000. Starting from the raw public reads, TCRdb applied fastp trimming at Q25, assembled clones with MiXCR and retained in-frame beta chains. Entries are consolidated by CDR3 protein sequence, retaining the most common genes and DNA. For this sample there are about 110,000 distinct CDR3 sequences; roughly 12% appear just once. The ten biggest clones cover around 25% of the sample. The sample was PBMCs or a T cell subset sorted from them (not recorded which). The receptors were gathered from an adult woman who had mild COVID-19 (a few samples of this study predate the infection). The sample titles of this study are shuffled in the database, so cell type and time point are left out; the donor was told from shared clones.

This clonotype came up a few times. The CDR3 region has the DNA TGTGCCAGCAGTGAAGAACAGGGCTTCGGCAATGAGCAGTTCTTC. This encodes CASSEEQGFGNEQFF. J is TRBJ2-1 and V is TRBV2; TRBD1 is a possible D gene (6 bases). This CDR3 contains 15 residues. The ends were cut back, 1 base at V and 6 bases at J, with 13 bases in the middle. Germline lookup yields CDR1 SNHLY and CDR2 FYNNEI.

A few counts support this clonotype. This sequence joins TRBV6-2 or TRBV6-3 and TRBJ2-1; TRBD2 aligns across 9 bases. Germline values: CDR1 MNHEY, CDR2 SVGEGT. The length of the CDR3 is 14 residues. After removal of 4 bases from V and 7 bases from J, the junction contained 5 bases not matched to a gene. Written as DNA, the CDR3 is TGTGCCAGCAGTTCCCTAGCGGGATTTAATGAGCAGTTCTTC. Translation gives CASSSLAGFNEQFF.

V usage is TRBV5-6 and J usage is TRBJ2-1; D is possibly TRBD1 (6 bases). The V end lost 4 bases, the J end lost 7 bases, and 18 bases lay between the germline ends. CDR1 is SGHDT, CDR2 YYEEEE, per germline. This CDR3 has 15 residues. CDR3 sequence: CASSPVAQQGNEQFF. The CDR3 nucleotides are TGTGCCAGCAGCCCAGTAGCGCAGCAGGGGAATGAGCAGTTCTTC.

This clonotype was detected a few times. This chain's CDR3 is CASSLGTGRTEAFF. DNA for the CDR3: TGTGCCAGCAGTTTGGGGACAGGGCGGACTGAAGCTTTCTTT. The chain uses TRBV27 and TRBJ1-1; 9 positions match TRBD1. CDR3 size: 14 residues. Looked up from germline, CDR1 is MNHEY and CDR2 is SMNVEV (reference sequence). J was trimmed by 5 bases and V by 3 bases; bases with no gene match: 4.

The chain is built from TRBV7-9 and TRBJ2-3; D remains ambiguous. The germline V gene has CDR1 SEHNR and CDR2 FQNEAQ (reference sequence). Deletions cut 2 bases from V and 1 base from J, with 13 bases between. The length of the CDR3 is 16 residues. CDR3: CASSLIVDEGTDTQYF. The CDR3 DNA reads as TGTGCCAGCAGCTTAATTGTCGACGAGGGCACAGATACGCAGTATTTT.

The chain links TRBV4-3 to TRBJ2-1, with D possibly called TRBD1 or TRBD2 (7 bases each). Germline CDR1 LGHNA, CDR2 YSLEER. Trimming left V 0 bases short and J 4 bases short, with 10 bases between. The CDR3 runs to 15 residues. The CDR3 region has the DNA TGCGCCAGCAGCCAAGACAGGGGGGGTTACAATGAGCAGTTCTTC. The encoded protein is CASSQDRGGYNEQFF.

The CDR3 DNA follows: TGTGCCAGCAGCCCTCATCCTCTAGCCAAAAACATTCAGTACTTC. It is translated as CASSPHPLAKNIQYF. The rearrangement joins TRBV27 to TRBJ2-4; D is ambiguous. Germline CDR1 MNHEY, CDR2 SMNVEV (reference sequence). CDR3 size: 15 residues. Trimming cost V 6 bases and J 0 bases, with 12 bases left between them.